This T cell receptor beta chain was recovered during a study of regulatory dendritic cells for organ transplantation. Points on this clone: Antigen specificity is unknown.

Sorted subsets were CFSE-labeled and cultured roughly five days with allogeneic dendritic cells. The table came from immunoSEQ multiplex PCR; TCRdb's copy has only in-frame clones and leaves some out. The profile covers some 18,000 clones, with around 80% appearing a single time and 2.5% to 4% taken by the ten largest. Germline trimming cut 5 bases from V and 15 bases from J; bases unmatched to any gene: 13. CDR1 is MNHEY and CDR2 is SMNVEV in the germline V gene (reference sequence). The CDR3 length is 14 residues. The TCR comes from a human donor in good health. V gene TRBV27 combines with J gene TRBJ2-1, with 10 positions matching TRBD2. The sequencing sample was made of memory CD4+ T cells from blood cultured with regulatory dendritic cells. Subset in this sample: CD45RO+ memory T cells. CDR3 residues: CASSLAGVRIVLFF. CDR3 nucleotide sequence: TGTGCCAGCAGTCTAGCGGGAGTAAGAATCGTTCTGTTCTTC.